This note documents a single TCR beta chain sequence. As handled by the study authors: Amplification of reference gene primers provided the estimated nucleated cell counts. Produced via immunoSEQ multiplex PCR; TCRdb's table is partial and in-frame only. V and J calls and clone size are as listed in that table; D and trimming were resolved from the DNA. The data contain about 410,000 clones, about 88% of them singletons. These data are taken from a study of blood T cell repertoires in COVID-19. Study-wide context: Material from acute and convalescent COVID-19 was sourced from the United States, Italy and Spain.

Germline V gene data show CDR1 as SGDLS and CDR2 as YYNGEE. Trimming took 6 bases from V and 4 from J; bases not matched to a gene: 6. This CDR3 is 14 amino acids long. Input material: peripheral blood. The chain has TRBV9 and TRBJ2-7, with TRBD1 matching 11 bases. The origin of this receptor is a woman aged 35 to 49 with COVID-19, enrolled during active disease. The CDR3 DNA reads TGTGCCAGCACCGGAGGGACAGGGGGGTACGAGCAGTACTTC. Translated: CASTGGTGGYEQYF.